Listed here is a single TCR beta chain. No cognate antigen has been identified for it. Base qualities are not recorded, but no much larger clone differs from it by a single base. The TCR beta CDR3 regions were amplified from the RNA transcripts. A first-round RT-PCR of the TCR CDR3 used the HTBI primer set with the Qiagen OneStep RT-PCR kit. The libraries were constructed in a second round of multiplex PCR and then size-selected and purified. Libraries were sequenced paired-end with 100 bp reads on an Illumina HiSeq2000. The paper's data handling went like this. SOAPnuke was used to process the raw data, throwing out any read that contained adapters or uncalled bases, had a mean Phred below 15, or lacked an exact constant-primer or identifier match. COPE v1.2.5 was used to merge the high-quality paired reads, and each unique nucleotide sequence was defined as a clonotype. Clonotypes were aligned to IMGT TRBV, TRBD and TRBJ reference segments using MiTCR v1.1. The analysis was restricted to V-J combinations with a frequency above 0.0001, which together covered just over 98% of the repertoires. A TCS score was defined as the ratio between F50 (clonal expansion) and ExV (chaos), using BLOSUM62-based TCRdist between CDR3 peptides within each V-J. Welch's t-statistics and random forest reduced around 520 V-J features to 13, which were used in a naive Bayes classifier (R e1071). TCRdb redid the processing of the public reads, applying fastp at Q25 and MiXCR, and retained in-frame beta chains. All rows with the same CDR3 protein become a single entry with the most common DNA and genes. TCRdb, not the authors, supplied the V and J calls. Counted in this sample were under 650,000 distinct CDR3 sequences; about a sixth of them appeared once. The top ten constitute approximately 3.8% of the sample.

The germline V gene (reference sequence) provides CDR1 MNHEY and CDR2 SMNVEV. Inclusive of the bounding cysteine and phenylalanine, the CDR3 is 12 residues long. Just CDR3 DNA is preserved here, 36 bases in frame from base 1. V gives up 4 bases and J gives up 5 bases, and the segment between their germline ends measures 8 bases. Stable Graves' hyperthyroidism was defined as the absence of progression to ophthalmopathy over 18 months of follow-up. Hyperthyroidism patients were newly diagnosed, with disease duration under 2 months, and aged 18 to 65 years. Patients with uncontrolled infections, other autoimmune diseases, pregnancy or lactation were excluded. Diagnoses were established on the basis of clinical symptoms, serum thyroxine and TRAb, thyroid ultrasound, and orbital computed tomography. PBMCs were separated from roughly 10 ml of fresh peripheral blood using Ficoll-Paque density gradient centrifugation. Trizol reagent was used to extract total RNA, and RNA quality was then checked on an Agilent 2100 Bioanalyzer.

This sample stems from a study of T cells in Graves' hyperthyroidism and ophthalmopathy (dated by TCRdb to between 2018 and 2021). Regarding the complete study: Peripheral blood was collected at initial diagnosis, before any treatment. A discovery cohort of roughly 100 patients, 43 with Graves' ophthalmopathy and about 58 with stable Graves' hyperthyroidism, was used to find distinguishing TCR V-J signatures. Prospective prediction of ophthalmopathy was tested in an independent validation cohort of 18 to 20 hyperthyroidism patients and around 16 patients who later progressed to ophthalmopathy. The roughly 91 discovery patients were randomly divided into training and test sets at a 7:3 ratio. In addition, the study compared T-cell repertoires in thyroid tissue and in blood from five or six Graves' hyperthyroidism patients. After blood sampling, hyperthyroidism patients were treated with methimazole at a starting dose of 30 mg daily, and ophthalmopathy patients were treated with high-dose intravenous methylprednisolone. TCR Vbeta CDR3 sequencing of around 130 peripheral blood samples (43 ophthalmopathy, 75 to 85 hyperthyroidism and approximately 17 progressor patients) is reported in the paper. What the study reported, not specific to this receptor: No statistical method was used to fix the sample size in advance, and group allocation was not hidden from the investigators. Most expanded thyroid clonotypes (frequency above 0.001) were also found in blood, which suggests that blood repertoires may mirror thyroid immune responses. In validation, the model predicted progression to ophthalmopathy with 65% to 71% sensitivity and approximately 78% specificity, a median of 6.5 months before onset. A 13 V-J signature model separated ophthalmopathy from stable hyperthyroidism, with around 90% sensitivity and 81% to 83% specificity in cross-validation and 80%/75% in testing.

This clonotype originated in a woman younger than 45 with Graves' hyperthyroidism. In this chain, TRBV27 is recombined with TRBJ1-2; confidence is insufficient to name the D gene. Sequenced material: blood. This receptor carries the CDR3 CASSSPPYGYTF. The DNA is TGTGCCAGCAGTTCACCCCCGTATGGCTACACCTTC.